The sequence of this T cell receptor (beta chain) was determined in a study of cytomegalovirus exposure and HLA in healthy donors. Whole-study context: HLA-typed donors were the source of approximately 80 million unique TCRs held in an early data release. Most donors, 81% of a few hundred genotyped, fell in the Caucasian-associated ancestry cluster.

As concerns this clone: One junction end disagrees with the germline gene, perhaps due to a read error.

PCR amplification relied on 60 Vbeta primers (plus 13 Jbeta primers). Using immunoSEQ multiplex PCR, the repertoire was profiled, and TCRdb retains in-frame clones only, with some absent. The sample contains about 90,000 clones, roughly 83% of which appear only once. CDR3 length: 15 residues. The germline CDR1 and CDR2 sequences are SGHNT and YYREEE (reference sequence). The clonotype was recovered from a man aged 18 to 35 in good health and CMV-seronegative. The chain carries TRBV5-4 and TRBJ2-3, with D possibly TRBD2 on 5 matching bases. Sequenced sample: PBMCs. The CDR3 nucleotides are TGTGCCAGCAGACCTGCCACGGGAAGCACAGATACACAGTATTTT. Translation: CASRPATGSTDTQYF.